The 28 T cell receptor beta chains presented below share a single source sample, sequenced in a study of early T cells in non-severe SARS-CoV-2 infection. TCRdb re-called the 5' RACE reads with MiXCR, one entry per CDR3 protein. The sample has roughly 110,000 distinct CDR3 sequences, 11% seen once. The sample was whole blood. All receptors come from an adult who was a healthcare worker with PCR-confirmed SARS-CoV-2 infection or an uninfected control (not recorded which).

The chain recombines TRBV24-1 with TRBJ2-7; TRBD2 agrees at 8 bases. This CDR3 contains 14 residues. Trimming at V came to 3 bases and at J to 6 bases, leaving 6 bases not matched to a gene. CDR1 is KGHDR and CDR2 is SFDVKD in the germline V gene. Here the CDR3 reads CATSDAGGGGEQYF. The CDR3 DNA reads TGTGCCACCAGTGATGCGGGGGGCGGCGGCGAGCAGTACTTC.

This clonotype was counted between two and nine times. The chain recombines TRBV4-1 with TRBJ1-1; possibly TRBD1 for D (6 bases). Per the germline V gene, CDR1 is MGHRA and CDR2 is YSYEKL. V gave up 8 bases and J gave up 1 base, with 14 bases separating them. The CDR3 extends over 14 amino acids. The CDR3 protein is CASRGTLKNTEAFF. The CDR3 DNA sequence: TGCGCCAGCCGGGGGACACTAAAGAACACTGAAGCTTTCTTT.

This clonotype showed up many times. The DNA for the CDR3 is TGTGCCAGCAGCTTGCTACCGATCTACGAGCAGTACTTC. Protein: CASSLLPIYEQYF. V gene TRBV5-5 combines with J gene TRBJ2-7; D is unclear. The germline V gene encodes CDR1 SGHKS and CDR2 YYEKEE (reference sequence). The CDR3 runs to 13 residues. The V end was cut by 1 base, the J end by 3 bases, with 8 bases between. The whole variable domain, remainder taken from reference TRBV5-5 and TRBJ2-7, is DAGVTQSPTHLIKTRGQQVTLRCSPISGHKSVSWYQQVLGQGPQFIFQYYEKEERGRGNFPDRFSARQFPNYSSELNVNALLLGDSALYLCASSLLPIYEQYFGPGTRLTVT.

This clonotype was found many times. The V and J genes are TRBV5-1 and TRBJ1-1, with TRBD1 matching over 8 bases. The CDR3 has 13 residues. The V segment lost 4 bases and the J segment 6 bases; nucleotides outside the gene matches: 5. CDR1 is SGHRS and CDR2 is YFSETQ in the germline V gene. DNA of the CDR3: TGCGCCAGCAGCCTCGACAGGGGAGCTGAAGCTTTCTTT. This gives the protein CASSLDRGAEAFF.

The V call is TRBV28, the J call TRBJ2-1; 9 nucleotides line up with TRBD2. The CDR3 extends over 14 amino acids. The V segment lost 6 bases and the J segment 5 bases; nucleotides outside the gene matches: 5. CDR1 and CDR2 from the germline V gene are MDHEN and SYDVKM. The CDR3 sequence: CASSLTSGNNEQFF. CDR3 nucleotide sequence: TGTGCCAGCAGCCTGACTAGCGGAAACAATGAGCAGTTCTTC.

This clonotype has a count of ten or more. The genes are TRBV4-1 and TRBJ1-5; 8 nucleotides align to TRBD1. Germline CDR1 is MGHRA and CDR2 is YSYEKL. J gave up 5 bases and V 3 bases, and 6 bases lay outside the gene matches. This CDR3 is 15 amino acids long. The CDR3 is CASSHGTGNYQPQHF. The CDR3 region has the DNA TGCGCCAGCAGCCATGGGACAGGTAATTATCAGCCCCAGCATTTT.

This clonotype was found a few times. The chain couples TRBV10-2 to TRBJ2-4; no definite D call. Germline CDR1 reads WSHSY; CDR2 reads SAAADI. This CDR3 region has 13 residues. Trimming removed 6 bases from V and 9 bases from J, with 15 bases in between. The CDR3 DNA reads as TGCGCCAGCAGCGACATCTCCAGTTCCATTCAGTACTTC. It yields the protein CASSDISSSIQYF.

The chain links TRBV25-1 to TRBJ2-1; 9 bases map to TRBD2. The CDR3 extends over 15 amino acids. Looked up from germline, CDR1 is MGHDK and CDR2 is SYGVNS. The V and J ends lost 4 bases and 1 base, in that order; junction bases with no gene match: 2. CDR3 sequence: CASSGAGGSYNEQFF. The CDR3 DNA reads TGTGCCAGCAGTGGGGCGGGAGGGTCCTACAATGAGCAGTTCTTC.

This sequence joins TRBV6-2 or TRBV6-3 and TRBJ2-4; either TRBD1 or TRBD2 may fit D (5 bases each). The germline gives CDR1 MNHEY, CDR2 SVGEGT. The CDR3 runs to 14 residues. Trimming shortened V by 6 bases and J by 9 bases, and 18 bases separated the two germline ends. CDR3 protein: CASSRGRSQTIQYF. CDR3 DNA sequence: TGTGCCAGCAGCCGGGGCAGGTCGCAAACCATTCAGTACTTC.

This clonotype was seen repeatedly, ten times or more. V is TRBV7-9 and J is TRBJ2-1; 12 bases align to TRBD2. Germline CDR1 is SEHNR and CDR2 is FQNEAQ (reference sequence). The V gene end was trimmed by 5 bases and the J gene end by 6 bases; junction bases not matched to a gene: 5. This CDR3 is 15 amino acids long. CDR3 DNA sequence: TGTGCCAGCAGCCCGGGGACTAGCGGGTTCAATGAGCAGTTCTTC. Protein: CASSPGTSGFNEQFF.

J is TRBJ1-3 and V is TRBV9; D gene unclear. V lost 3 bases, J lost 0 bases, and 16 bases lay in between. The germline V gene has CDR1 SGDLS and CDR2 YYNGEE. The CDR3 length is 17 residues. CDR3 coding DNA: TGTGCCAGCAGCGGCTTGACGGTTTTTGGCTCTGGAAACACCATATATTTT. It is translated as CASSGLTVFGSGNTIYF.

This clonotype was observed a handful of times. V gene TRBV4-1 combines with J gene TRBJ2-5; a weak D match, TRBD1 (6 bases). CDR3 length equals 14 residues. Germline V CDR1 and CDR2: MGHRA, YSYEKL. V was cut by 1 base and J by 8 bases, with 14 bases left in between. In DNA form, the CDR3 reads TGCGCCAGCAGCCAAGGCGGGCAGGGGAATACCCAGTACTTC. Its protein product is CASSQGGQGNTQYF.

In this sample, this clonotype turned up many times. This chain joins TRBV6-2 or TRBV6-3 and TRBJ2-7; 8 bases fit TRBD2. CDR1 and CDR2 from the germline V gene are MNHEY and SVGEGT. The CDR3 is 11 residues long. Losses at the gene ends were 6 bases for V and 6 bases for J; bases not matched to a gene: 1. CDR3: CASSRGGEQYF. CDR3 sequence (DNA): TGTGCCAGCAGCCGGGGGGGCGAGCAGTACTTC.

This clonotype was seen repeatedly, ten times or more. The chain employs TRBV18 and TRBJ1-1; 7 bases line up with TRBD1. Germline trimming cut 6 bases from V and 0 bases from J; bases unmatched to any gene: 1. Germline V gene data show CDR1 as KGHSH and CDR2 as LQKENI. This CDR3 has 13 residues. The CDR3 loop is CASSQGVNTEAFF. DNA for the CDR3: TGTGCCAGCTCCCAGGGGGTGAACACTGAAGCTTTCTTT.

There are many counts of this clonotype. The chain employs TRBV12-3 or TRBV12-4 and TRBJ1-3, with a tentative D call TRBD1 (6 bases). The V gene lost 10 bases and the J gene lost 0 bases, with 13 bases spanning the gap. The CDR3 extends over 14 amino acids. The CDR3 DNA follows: TGTGCCATCGAACAGGGCTACTCTGGAAACACCATATATTTT. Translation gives CAIEQGYSGNTIYF.

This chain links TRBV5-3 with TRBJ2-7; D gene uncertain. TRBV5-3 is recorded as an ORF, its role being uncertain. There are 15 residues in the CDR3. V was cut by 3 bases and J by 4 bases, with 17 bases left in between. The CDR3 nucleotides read TGTGCCAGAAGCTCACATAACCTCGATAATTACGAGCAGTACTTC. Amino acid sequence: CARSSHNLDNYEQYF.

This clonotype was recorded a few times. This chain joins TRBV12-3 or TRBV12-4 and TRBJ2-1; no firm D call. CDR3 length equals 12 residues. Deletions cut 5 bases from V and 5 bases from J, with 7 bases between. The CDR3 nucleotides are TGTGCCAGCAGTCGAGACGACAATGAGCAGTTCTTC. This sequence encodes CASSRDDNEQFF.

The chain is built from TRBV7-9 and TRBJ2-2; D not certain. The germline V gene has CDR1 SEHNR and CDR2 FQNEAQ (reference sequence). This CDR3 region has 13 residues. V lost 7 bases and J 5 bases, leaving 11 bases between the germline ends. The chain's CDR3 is CASTSVATGELFF. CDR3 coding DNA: TGTGCCAGCACCTCCGTCGCTACCGGGGAGCTGTTTTTT.

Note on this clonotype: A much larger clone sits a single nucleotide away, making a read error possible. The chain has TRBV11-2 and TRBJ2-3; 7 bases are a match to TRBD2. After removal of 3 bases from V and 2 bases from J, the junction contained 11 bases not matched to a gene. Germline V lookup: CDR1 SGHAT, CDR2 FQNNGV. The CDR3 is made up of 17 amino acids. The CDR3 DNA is TGTGCCAGCAGCTTCCGACCAGCGGGGAGCCCCACAGATACGCAGTATTTT. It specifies CASSFRPAGSPTDTQYF.

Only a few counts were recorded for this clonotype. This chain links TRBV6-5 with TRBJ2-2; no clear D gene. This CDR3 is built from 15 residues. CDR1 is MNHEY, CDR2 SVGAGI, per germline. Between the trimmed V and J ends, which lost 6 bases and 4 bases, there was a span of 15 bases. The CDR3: CASSLQAVGTGELFF. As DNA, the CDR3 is TGTGCCAGCAGCCTTCAGGCGGTGGGCACCGGGGAGCTGTTTTTT.

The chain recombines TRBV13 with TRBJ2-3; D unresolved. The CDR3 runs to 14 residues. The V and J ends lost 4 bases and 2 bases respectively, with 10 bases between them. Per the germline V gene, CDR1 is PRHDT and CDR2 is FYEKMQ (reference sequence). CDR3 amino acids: CASSSRRLTDTQYF. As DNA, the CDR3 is TGTGCCAGCAGCTCGAGAAGGCTCACAGATACGCAGTATTTT.

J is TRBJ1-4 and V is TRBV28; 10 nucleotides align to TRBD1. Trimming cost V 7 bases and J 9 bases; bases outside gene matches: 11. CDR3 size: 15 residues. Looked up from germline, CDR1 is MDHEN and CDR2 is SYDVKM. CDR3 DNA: TGTGCCAGCACCCTTCCCGGGACAGGGGCCAAAAAACTGTTTTTT. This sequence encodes CASTLPGTGAKKLFF. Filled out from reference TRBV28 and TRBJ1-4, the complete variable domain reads DVKVTQSSRYLVKRTGEKVFLECVQDMDHENMFWYRQDPGLGLRLIYFSYDVKMKEKGDIPEGYSVSREKKERFSLILESASTNQTSMYLCASTLPGTGAKKLFFGSGTQLSVL.

This CDR3 reads CASSGGGVKRDTQYF. In DNA form, the CDR3 reads TGTGCCAGCAGTGGTGGCGGCGTAAAGAGAGATACGCAGTATTTT. The chain is built from TRBV12-3 or TRBV12-4 and TRBJ2-3; D unclear. V lost 5 bases, J lost 5 bases, and 17 bases lay in between. There are 15 residues in the CDR3.

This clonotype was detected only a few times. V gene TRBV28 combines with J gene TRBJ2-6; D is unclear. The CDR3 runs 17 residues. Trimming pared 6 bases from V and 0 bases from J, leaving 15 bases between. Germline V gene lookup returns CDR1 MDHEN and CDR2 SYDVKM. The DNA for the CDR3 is TGTGCCAGCAGCTCCCCCGGGTCCCTCTCTGGGGCCAACGTCCTGACTTTC. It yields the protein CASSSPGSLSGANVLTF. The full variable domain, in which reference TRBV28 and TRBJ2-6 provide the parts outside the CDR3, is DVKVTQSSRYLVKRTGEKVFLECVQDMDHENMFWYRQDPGLGLRLIYFSYDVKMKEKGDIPEGYSVSREKKERFSLILESASTNQTSMYLCASSSPGSLSGANVLTFGAGSRLTVL.

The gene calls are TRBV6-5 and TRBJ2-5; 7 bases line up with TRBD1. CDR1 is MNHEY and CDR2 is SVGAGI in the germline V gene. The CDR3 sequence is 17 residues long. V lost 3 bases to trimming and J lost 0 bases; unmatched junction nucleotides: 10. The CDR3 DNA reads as TGTGCCAGCAGTTATAGGGGGCGCCCCCCCCACCAAGAGACCCAGTACTTC. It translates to CASSYRGRPPHQETQYF.

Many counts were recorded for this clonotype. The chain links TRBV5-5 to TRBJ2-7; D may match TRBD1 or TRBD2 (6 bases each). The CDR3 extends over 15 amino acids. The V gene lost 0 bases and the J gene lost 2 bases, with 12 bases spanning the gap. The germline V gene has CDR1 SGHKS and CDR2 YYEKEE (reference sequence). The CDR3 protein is CASSLEVGGPYEQYF. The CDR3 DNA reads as TGTGCCAGCAGCTTGGAGGTTGGGGGGCCCTACGAGCAGTACTTC.

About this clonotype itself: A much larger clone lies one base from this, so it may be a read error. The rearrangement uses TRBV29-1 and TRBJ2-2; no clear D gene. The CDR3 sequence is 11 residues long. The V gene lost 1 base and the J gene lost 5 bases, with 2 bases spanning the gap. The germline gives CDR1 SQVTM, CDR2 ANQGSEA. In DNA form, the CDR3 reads TGCAGCGTTGAAGGGACCGGGGAGCTGTTTTTT. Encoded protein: CSVEGTGELFF.

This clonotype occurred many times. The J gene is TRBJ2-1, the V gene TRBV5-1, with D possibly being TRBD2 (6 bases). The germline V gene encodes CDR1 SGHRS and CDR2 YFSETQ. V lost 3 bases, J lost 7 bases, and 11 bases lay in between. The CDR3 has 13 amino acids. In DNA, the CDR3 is TGCGCCAGCAGCTGGGACGGAGGGAATGAGCAGTTCTTC. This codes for CASSWDGGNEQFF.